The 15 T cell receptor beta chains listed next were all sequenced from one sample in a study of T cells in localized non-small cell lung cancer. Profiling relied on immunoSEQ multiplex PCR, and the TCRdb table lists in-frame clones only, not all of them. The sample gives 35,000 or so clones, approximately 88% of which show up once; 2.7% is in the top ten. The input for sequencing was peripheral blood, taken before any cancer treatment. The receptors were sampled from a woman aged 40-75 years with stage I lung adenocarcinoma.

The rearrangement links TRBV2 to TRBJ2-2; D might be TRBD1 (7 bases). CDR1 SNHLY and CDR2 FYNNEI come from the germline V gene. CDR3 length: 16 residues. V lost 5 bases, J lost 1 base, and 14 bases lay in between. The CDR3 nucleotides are TGTGCCAGCAGTTCTCGGGGGACAGAGAACACCGGGGAGCTGTTTTTT. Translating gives CASSSRGTENTGELFF.

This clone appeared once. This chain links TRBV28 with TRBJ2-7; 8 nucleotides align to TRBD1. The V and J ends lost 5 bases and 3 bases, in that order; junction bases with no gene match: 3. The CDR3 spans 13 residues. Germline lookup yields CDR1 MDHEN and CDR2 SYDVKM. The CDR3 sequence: CASSHGQGYEQYF. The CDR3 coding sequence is TGTGCCAGCAGTCACGGACAGGGCTACGAGCAGTACTTC.

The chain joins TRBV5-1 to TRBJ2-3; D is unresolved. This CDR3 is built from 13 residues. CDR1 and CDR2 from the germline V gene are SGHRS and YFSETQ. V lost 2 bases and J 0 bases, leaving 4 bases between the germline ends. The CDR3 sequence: CASSFGSTDTQYF. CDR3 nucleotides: TGCGCCAGCAGCTTTGGGAGCACAGATACGCAGTATTTT.

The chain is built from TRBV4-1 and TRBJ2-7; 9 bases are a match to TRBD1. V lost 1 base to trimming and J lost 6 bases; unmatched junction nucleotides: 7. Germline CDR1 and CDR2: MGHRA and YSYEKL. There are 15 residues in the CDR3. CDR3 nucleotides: TGCGCCAGCAGCCAAGCCGGGACAGGGTCAGCCGAGCAGTACTTC. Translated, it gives CASSQAGTGSAEQYF.

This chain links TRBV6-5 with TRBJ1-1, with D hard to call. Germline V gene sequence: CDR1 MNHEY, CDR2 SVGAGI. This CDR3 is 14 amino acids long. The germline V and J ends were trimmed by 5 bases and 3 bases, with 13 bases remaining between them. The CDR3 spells CASSLLLGDTEAFF. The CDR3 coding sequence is TGTGCCAGCAGTCTCCTCCTGGGAGACACTGAAGCTTTCTTT.

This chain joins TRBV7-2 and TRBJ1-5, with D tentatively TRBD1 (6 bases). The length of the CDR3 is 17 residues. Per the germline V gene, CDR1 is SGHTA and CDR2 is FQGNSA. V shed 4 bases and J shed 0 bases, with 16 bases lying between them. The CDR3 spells CASSSGGYGASNQPQHF. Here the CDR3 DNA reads TGTGCCAGCAGCTCCGGGGGCTATGGGGCTAGCAATCAGCCCCAGCATTTT.

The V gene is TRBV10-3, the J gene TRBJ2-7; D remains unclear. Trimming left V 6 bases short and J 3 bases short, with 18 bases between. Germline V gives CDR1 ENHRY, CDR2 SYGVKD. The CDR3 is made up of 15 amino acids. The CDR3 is CAIRSEGTWDYEQYF. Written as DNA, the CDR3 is TGTGCCATCAGGTCGGAAGGAACTTGGGACTACGAGCAGTACTTC.

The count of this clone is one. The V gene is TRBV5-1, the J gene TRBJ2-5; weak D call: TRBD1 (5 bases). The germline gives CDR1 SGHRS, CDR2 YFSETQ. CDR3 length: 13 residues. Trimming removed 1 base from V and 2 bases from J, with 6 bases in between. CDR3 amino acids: CASSLQGQETQYF. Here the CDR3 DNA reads TGCGCCAGCAGCTTGCAGGGTCAAGAGACCCAGTACTTC.

The CDR3 DNA reads as TGTGCCAGCAGTTTAATGGGACTAGCGGGAGAAACAGATACGCAGTATTTT. Protein product: CASSLMGLAGETDTQYF. The chain couples TRBV27 to TRBJ2-3; TRBD2 aligns across 14 bases. This CDR3 has 17 amino acids. After removal of 2 bases from V and 3 bases from J, the junction contained 4 bases not matched to a gene. Germline V gene data show CDR1 as MNHEY and CDR2 as SMNVEV (reference sequence).

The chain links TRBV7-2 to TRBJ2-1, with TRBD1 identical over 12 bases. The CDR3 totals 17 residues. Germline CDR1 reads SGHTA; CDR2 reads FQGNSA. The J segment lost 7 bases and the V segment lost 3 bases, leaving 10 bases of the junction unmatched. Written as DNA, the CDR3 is TGTGCCAGCAGCTTTGCCGGAGGGACAGGGGGCAGGAATGAGCAGTTCTTC. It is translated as CASSFAGGTGGRNEQFF. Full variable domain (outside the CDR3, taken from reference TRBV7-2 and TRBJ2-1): GAGVSQSPSNKVTEKGKDVELRCDPISGHTALYWYRQSLGQGLEFLIYFQGNSAPDKSGLPSDRFSAERTGGSVSTLTIQRTQQEDSAVYLCASSFAGGTGGRNEQFFGPGTRLTVL.

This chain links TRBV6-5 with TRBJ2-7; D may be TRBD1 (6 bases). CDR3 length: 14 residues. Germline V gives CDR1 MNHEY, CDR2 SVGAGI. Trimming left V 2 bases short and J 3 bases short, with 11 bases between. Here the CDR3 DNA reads TGTGCCAGCAGTTACGGTCTACAGGGCTACGAGCAGTACTTC. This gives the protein CASSYGLQGYEQYF.

CDR3 sequence reads: CASSLGGLAPGEQFF. CDR3 bases: TGCGCCAGCAGCCTGGGGGGACTAGCACCCGGGGAGCAGTTCTTC. The chain is built from TRBV5-1 and TRBJ2-1; 9 bases align to TRBD2. The CDR3 sequence is 15 residues long. The trim removed 4 bases at V and 10 bases at J, leaving 12 bases unmatched. Germline loops: CDR1 SGHRS, CDR2 YFSETQ.

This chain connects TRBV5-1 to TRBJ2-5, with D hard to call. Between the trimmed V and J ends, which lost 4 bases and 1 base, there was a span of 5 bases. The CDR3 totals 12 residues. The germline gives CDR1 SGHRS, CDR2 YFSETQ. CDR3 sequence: CASSEPQETQYF. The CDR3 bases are TGCGCCAGCAGCGAACCCCAAGAGACCCAGTACTTC.

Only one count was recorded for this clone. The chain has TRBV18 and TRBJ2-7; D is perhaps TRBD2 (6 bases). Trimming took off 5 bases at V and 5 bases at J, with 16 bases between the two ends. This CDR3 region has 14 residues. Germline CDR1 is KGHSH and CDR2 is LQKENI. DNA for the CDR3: TGTGCCAGCTCAACCGGGACTGCTTTCGACGAGCAGTACTTC. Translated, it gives CASSTGTAFDEQYF.

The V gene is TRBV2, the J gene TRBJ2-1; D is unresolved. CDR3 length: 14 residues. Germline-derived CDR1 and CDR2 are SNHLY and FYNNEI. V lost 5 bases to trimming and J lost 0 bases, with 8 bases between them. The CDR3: CASSQVSSYNEQFF. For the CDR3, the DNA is TGTGCCAGCAGTCAAGTTAGCTCCTACAATGAGCAGTTCTTC.